The clone carrying this T cell receptor (beta chain) was recorded many times. This CDR3 spans 15 amino acids. Germline V gives CDR1 MNHNY, CDR2 SVGAGI (reference sequence). V shed 10 bases and J shed 2 bases, with 15 bases lying between them. These data are taken from a study of spatial heterogeneity in lung cancer. TCRdb reprocessed the 5' RACE reads with MiXCR, giving one entry per CDR3 protein. The repertoire has about 23,000 distinct CDR3 sequences, about 5.1% of them found once; the top ten carry approximately 4.7%. The time point: sample taken at primary tumor resection. Whole RNA, which was extracted from tumor, nontumor lung tissue or frozen PBMC, was sequenced without any cell sorting.

This sequence originates from a male donor with early-stage non-small cell lung cancer. The material was PBMCs, obtained at surgery. V is TRBV6-6 and J is TRBJ2-6, with D possibly TRBD1 on 5 matching bases. The CDR3 nucleotides read TGTGCCACCAGGGTACAGCGTCCTGGGGCCAACGTCCTGACTTTC. Amino acids: CATRVQRPGANVLTF.